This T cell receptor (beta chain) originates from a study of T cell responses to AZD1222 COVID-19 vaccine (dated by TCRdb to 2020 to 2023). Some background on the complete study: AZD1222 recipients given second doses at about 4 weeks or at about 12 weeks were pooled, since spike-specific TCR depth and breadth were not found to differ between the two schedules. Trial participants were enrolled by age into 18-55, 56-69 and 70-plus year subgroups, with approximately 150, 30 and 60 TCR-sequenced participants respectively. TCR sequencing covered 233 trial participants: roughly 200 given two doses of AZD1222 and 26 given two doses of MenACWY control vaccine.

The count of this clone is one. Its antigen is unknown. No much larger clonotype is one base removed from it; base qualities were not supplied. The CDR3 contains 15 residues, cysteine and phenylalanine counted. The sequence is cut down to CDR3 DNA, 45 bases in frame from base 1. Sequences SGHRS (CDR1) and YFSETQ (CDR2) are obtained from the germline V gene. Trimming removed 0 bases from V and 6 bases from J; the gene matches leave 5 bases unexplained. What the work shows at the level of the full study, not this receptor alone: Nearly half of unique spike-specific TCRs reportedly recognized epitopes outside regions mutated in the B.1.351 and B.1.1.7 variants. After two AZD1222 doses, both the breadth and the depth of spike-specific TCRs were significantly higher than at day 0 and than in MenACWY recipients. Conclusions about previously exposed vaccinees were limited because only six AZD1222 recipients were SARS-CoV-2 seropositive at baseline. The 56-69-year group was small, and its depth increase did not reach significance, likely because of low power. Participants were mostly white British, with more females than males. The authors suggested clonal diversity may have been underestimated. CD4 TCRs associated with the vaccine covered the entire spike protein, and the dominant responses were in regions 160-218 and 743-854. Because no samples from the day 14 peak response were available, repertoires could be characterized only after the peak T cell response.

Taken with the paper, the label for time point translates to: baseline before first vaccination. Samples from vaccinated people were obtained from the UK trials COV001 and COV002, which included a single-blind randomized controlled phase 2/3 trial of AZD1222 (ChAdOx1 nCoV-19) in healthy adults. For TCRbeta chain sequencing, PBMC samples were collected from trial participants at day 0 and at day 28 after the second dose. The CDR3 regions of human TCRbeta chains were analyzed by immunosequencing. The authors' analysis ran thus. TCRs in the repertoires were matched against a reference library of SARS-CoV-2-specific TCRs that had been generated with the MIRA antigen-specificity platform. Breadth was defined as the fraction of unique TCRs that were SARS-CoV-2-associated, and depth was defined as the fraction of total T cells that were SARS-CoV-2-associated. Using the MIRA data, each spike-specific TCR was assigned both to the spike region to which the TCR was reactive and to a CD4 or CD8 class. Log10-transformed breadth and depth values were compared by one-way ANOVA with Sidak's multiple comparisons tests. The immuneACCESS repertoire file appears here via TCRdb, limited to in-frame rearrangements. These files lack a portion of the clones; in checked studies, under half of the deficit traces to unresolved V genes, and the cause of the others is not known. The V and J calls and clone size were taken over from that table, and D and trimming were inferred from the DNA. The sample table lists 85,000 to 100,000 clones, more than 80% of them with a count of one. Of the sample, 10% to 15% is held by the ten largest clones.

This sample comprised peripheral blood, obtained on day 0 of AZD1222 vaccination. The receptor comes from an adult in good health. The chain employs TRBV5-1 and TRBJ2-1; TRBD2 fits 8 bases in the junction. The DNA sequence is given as TGCGCCAGCAGCTTGGTGAGCGGGGGTCCCAATGAGCAGTTCTTC. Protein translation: CASSLVSGGPNEQFF.